This TCR beta chain came from a study of shared clonotypes between healthy human individuals. Some clones are missing from TCRdb's copy, which holds only in-frame ones; the method was immunoSEQ multiplex PCR. The table records about 1.5 million clones, 98% of them present only once. The V gene lost 0 bases and the J gene lost 2 bases, with 9 bases spanning the gap. The CDR3 loop spans 15 amino acids. Germline CDR1 reads SGHNT; CDR2 reads YENEEA. Study-wide findings and caveats: A generally larger estimated richness was seen in naive subsets than in memory subsets. When compared with the clonotypes that were shared by all four sorted-subset donors, the non-shared clonotypes turned out to have lower generation probabilities.

This clone appeared a single time. What it binds is unknown. Nashville, Tennessee was home to all donors, who were Caucasian adults. The receptor comes from a man aged 25-45 years in good health. Sequenced material: naive CD4+ T cells sorted from blood. This sample's subset: CD45RA+ positively selected. This chain links TRBV11-3 with TRBJ2-3; D gene uncertain. CDR3 nucleotide sequence: TGTGCCAGCAGCTTAGAATCTGGGCCCACAGATACGCAGTATTTT. Protein: CASSLESGPTDTQYF.